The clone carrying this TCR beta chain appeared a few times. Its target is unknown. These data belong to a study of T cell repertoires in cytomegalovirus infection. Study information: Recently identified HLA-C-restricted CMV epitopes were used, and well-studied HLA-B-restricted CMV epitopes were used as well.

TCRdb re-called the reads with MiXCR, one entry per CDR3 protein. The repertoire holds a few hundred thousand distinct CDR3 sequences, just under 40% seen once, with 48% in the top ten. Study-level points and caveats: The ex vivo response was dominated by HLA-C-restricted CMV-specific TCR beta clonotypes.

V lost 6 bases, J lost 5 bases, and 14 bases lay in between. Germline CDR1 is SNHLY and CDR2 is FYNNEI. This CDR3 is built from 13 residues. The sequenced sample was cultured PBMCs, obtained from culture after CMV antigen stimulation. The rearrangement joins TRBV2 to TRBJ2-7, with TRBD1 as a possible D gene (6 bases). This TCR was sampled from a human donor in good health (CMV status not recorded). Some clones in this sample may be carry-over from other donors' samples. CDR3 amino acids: CASRATGSDEQYF. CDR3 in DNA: TGTGCCAGCAGGGCAACAGGGTCCGACGAGCAGTACTTC.